This T cell receptor beta chain was profiled in a study of T cell responses to AZD1222 COVID-19 vaccine. Whole-study findings and limits: Increases in Spike-specific TCR breadth and depth were seen after two AZD1222 doses. Recipients of AZD1222 seropositive at baseline numbered only five or six. Donors, mostly white British, included more females; clonal diversity was possibly underestimated.

This clone was seen just once. What it binds is not known. The CDR3 is 13 residues long. V was cut by 1 base and J by 5 bases, with 6 bases left in between. Clones were read by immunoSEQ multiplex PCR, and TCRdb kept only the in-frame ones, dropping some. In the table there are 150,000 to 200,000 clones, 90% to 95% of which are singletons. The sequencing used peripheral blood, collected 28 days after the second AZD1222 dose. The chain links TRBV12-3 or TRBV12-4 to TRBJ1-5; the D is unclear. This receptor was taken from an adult who received the AZD1222 COVID-19 vaccine. The CDR3 protein is CASSLVKDQPQHF. As DNA, the CDR3 is TGTGCCAGCAGTTTAGTGAAAGATCAGCCCCAGCATTTT.